These 32 T cell receptor beta chains originate from one sample sequenced in a study of blood T cell repertoires in COVID-19. Clones were read by immunoSEQ multiplex PCR, and TCRdb kept only the in-frame ones, dropping some. The sample has around 180,000 clones, roughly 80% seen once; the top ten hold more than 5%. The material sequenced was peripheral blood. All receptors derive from a woman in her twenties or thirties with acute or convalescent COVID-19.

The chain uses TRBV6-2 or TRBV6-3 and TRBJ2-2, with D unresolved. The CDR3 consists of 11 residues. V was cut by 6 bases and J by 8 bases, with 7 bases left in between. CDR1 is MNHEY, CDR2 SVGEGT, per germline. CDR3 sequence: CASSRSGELFF. The CDR3 DNA is TGTGCCAGCAGCCGTTCGGGGGAGCTGTTTTTT.

The rearrangement links TRBV9 to TRBJ1-6, with D tentatively TRBD1 (5 bases). In germline, CDR1 is SGDLS, CDR2 YYNGEE. This CDR3 is 17 amino acids long. Trimming pared 0 bases from V and 1 base from J, leaving 11 bases between. CDR3 loop: CASSVDLQGSYNSPLHF. The CDR3 DNA follows: TGTGCCAGCAGCGTAGATCTCCAGGGATCCTATAATTCACCCCTCCACTTT. Full variable domain (outside the CDR3, taken from reference TRBV9 and TRBJ1-6): DSGVTQTPKHLITATGQRVTLRCSPRSGDLSVYWYQQSLDQGLQFLIQYYNGEERAKGNILERFSAQQFPDLHSELNLSSLELGDSALYFCASSVDLQGSYNSPLHFGNGTRLTVT.

The chain recombines TRBV9 with TRBJ1-6, with TRBD1 identical over 8 bases. The CDR3 has 15 amino acids. Germline V gene lookup returns CDR1 SGDLS and CDR2 YYNGEE. V gave up 1 base and J gave up 11 bases; unmatched junction bases: 8. In DNA, the CDR3 is TGTGCCAGCAGCGTATCAGACAGGGGAGCTCCACCCCTCCACTTT. Translating it yields CASSVSDRGAPPLHF.

The chain is built from TRBV6-6 and TRBJ2-7, with D perhaps TRBD2 (6 bases). V was clipped by 5 bases and J by 0 bases, with 14 bases between them. The CDR3 consists of 15 residues. The V gene's germline CDR1 is MNHNY and CDR2 SVGAGI (reference sequence). CDR3 sequence reads: CASSPLGDFSYEQYF. The CDR3 coding sequence is TGTGCCAGCAGTCCCCTGGGGGACTTCTCCTACGAGCAGTACTTC.

In its sample, this clone was seen once. This rearrangement joins TRBV6-1 to TRBJ2-1; 10 nucleotides match TRBD1. Trimming removed 4 bases from V and 6 bases from J; junction bases left unmatched: 12. Germline lookup yields CDR1 MNHNS and CDR2 SASEGT. The CDR3 loop spans 17 amino acids. This CDR3 reads CASSGLQGTGVGNEQFF. CDR3 in DNA: TGTGCCAGCAGTGGCCTCCAAGGGACAGGGGTGGGCAATGAGCAGTTCTTC.

V and J are TRBV15 and TRBJ2-5; TRBD2 aligns across 8 bases. CDR1 and CDR2 from the germline V gene are LNHNV and YYDKDF (reference sequence). The junction had 8 bases not matched to a gene; V was cut back by 1 base and J by 4 bases. The CDR3 is 16 amino acids. The CDR3 coding sequence is TGTGCCACCAGCAGAGCGGGAGGGGGGAGGTCAGAGACCCAGTACTTC. This sequence encodes CATSRAGGGRSETQYF.

The chain joins TRBV28 to TRBJ2-2; possibly TRBD2 for D (6 bases). V lost 1 base and J 3 bases, leaving 12 bases between the germline ends. Germline values: CDR1 MDHEN, CDR2 SYDVKM. The CDR3 length is 16 residues. CDR3 amino acids: CASSLFPGVHTGELFF. CDR3 nucleotides: TGTGCCAGCAGTTTATTTCCGGGGGTACACACCGGGGAGCTGTTTTTT.

This sequence joins TRBV12-1 and TRBJ2-3; TRBD2 is taken as the D call from the table, unchecked against the DNA. TRBV12-1 is reported as a pseudogene. CDR3 length: 13 amino acids. CDR3 residues: CASSSGGRDTQYF. Here the CDR3 DNA reads TGTGCCAGCAGCTCGGGGGGGCGGGATACGCAGTATTTT.

The V gene is TRBV9, the J gene TRBJ2-3; 12 bases are a match to TRBD2. The V segment lost 5 bases and the J segment 6 bases; nucleotides outside the gene matches: 10. Per the germline V gene, CDR1 is SGDLS and CDR2 is YYNGEE. The CDR3 has 16 residues. CDR3 sequence reads: CASSSPSGGEGDTQYF. The DNA of the CDR3 is TGTGCCAGCAGTTCCCCTAGCGGGGGGGAGGGGGATACGCAGTATTTT.

This clone came up many times. The V call is TRBV3-1 (or the pseudogene TRBV3-2), the J call TRBJ2-1; 11 bases are shared with TRBD2. The CDR3 covers 15 residues. Germline CDR1 and CDR2: LGHDT and YNNKEL (reference sequence). The trim removed 0 bases at V and 13 bases at J, leaving 8 bases unmatched. DNA for the CDR3: TGTGCCAGCAGCCAAGAACTGACTAGCGGGGTAGATCAGTTCTTC. Its translation is CASSQELTSGVDQFF.

This chain joins TRBV7-2 and TRBJ1-4; a possible D gene is TRBD1 (6 bases). The germline V and J ends were trimmed by 5 bases and 3 bases, with 13 bases remaining between them. Germline assignment: CDR1 SGHTA and CDR2 FQGNSA. The CDR3 has 15 residues. CDR3 DNA sequence: TGTGCCAGCAGCGGTCAAACAGGGCCTAATGAAAAACTGTTTTTT. Protein sequence: CASSGQTGPNEKLFF.

The V gene is TRBV12-3 or TRBV12-4, the J gene TRBJ1-2, with D unresolved. The V and J ends lost 6 bases and 4 bases respectively, with 9 bases between them. This CDR3 contains 12 residues. The CDR3 DNA reads as TGTGCCAGCAGATCAAATGTCTATGGCTACACCTTC. It codes for CASRSNVYGYTF.

The chain combines TRBV7-9 with TRBJ1-5, with 8 bases lining up with TRBD1. Germline V lookup: CDR1 SEHNR, CDR2 FQNEAQ (reference sequence). This CDR3 has 14 residues. The V gene end was trimmed by 9 bases and the J gene end by 3 bases; junction bases not matched to a gene: 7. CDR3 amino acids: CASSTGDFNQPQHF. CDR3 bases: TGTGCCAGTTCGACAGGGGACTTCAATCAGCCCCAGCATTTT.

This clone was observed once. The chain is built from TRBV19 and TRBJ1-2; no firm D call. The CDR3 is made up of 14 amino acids. The germline V gene encodes CDR1 LNHDA and CDR2 SQIVND (reference sequence). Trimming cost V 6 bases and J 8 bases, with 19 bases left between them. The CDR3 sequence: CASSLPPGYGGYTF. For the CDR3, the DNA is TGTGCCAGTAGCCTGCCCCCCGGGTATGGAGGCTACACCTTC.

This rearrangement joins TRBV27 to TRBJ2-5, with a weak D call TRBD2 (6 bases). This CDR3 spans 13 amino acids. The V gene lost 5 bases and the J gene lost 2 bases, with 9 bases spanning the gap. Germline V gene data show CDR1 as MNHEY and CDR2 as SMNVEV (reference sequence). The CDR3 nucleotides read TGTGCCAGCAGTCGGACTAATCAAGAGACCCAGTACTTC. Amino acid sequence: CASSRTNQETQYF.

The chain is built from TRBV5-1 and TRBJ1-1, with 9 bases aligning to TRBD1. Losses at the gene ends were 3 bases for V and 5 bases for J; bases not matched to a gene: 8. Per germline, CDR1 SGHRS and CDR2 YFSETQ. This CDR3 contains 15 residues. The DNA for the CDR3 is TGCGCCAGCAGCTGGGGACAGGGTTTGGGGACTGAAGCTTTCTTT. It encodes CASSWGQGLGTEAFF.

This clone was observed a few times. This chain connects TRBV5-5 to TRBJ2-7; D call uncertain. V was cut by 0 bases and J by 3 bases, with 7 bases left in between. The CDR3 consists of 13 residues. Germline assignment: CDR1 SGHKS and CDR2 YYEKEE (reference sequence). CDR3 in amino acids: CASSLVADYEQYF. The CDR3 nucleotides are TGTGCCAGCAGCTTGGTAGCAGACTACGAGCAGTACTTC.

The chain joins TRBV18 to TRBJ2-7, with a tentative D call TRBD2 (6 bases). There are 13 residues in the CDR3. Trimming stripped 0 bases from V and 5 bases from J, with 8 bases between. Germline V lookup: CDR1 KGHSH, CDR2 LQKENI. The CDR3 sequence: CASSPPGGNEQYF. The CDR3 nucleotides read TGTGCCAGCTCACCACCGGGAGGAAACGAGCAGTACTTC.

The chain links TRBV11-2 to TRBJ2-2; D gene uncertain. The CDR3 length is 15 residues. V dropped 3 bases and J dropped 0 bases, with 8 bases sitting between them. Per germline, CDR1 SGHAT and CDR2 FQNNGV. The chain's CDR3 is CASSLRPSNTGELFF. CDR3 nucleotides: TGTGCCAGCAGCTTGAGGCCTTCGAACACCGGGGAGCTGTTTTTT.

The chain employs TRBV7-9 and TRBJ1-6, with TRBD1 as a possible D gene (6 bases). The V end was cut by 4 bases, the J end by 8 bases, with 12 bases between. CDR1 and CDR2 (germline): SEHNR, FQNEAQ (reference sequence). The CDR3 loop spans 14 amino acids. DNA for the CDR3: TGTGCCAGCAGCTCCACAGGGATACATTCACCCCTCCACTTT. Its translation: CASSSTGIHSPLHF.

Written as DNA, the CDR3 is TGTGCCAGCAGTTTAGGGGCCTCGGTGAGGGAGCAGTACTTC. Protein: CASSLGASVREQYF. This chain connects TRBV6-2 or TRBV6-3 to TRBJ2-7, with D possibly TRBD1 on 5 matching bases. V lost 4 bases and J lost 7, with 17 bases in between. This CDR3 comprises 14 residues. The germline V gene has CDR1 MNHEY and CDR2 SVGEGT.

The rearrangement uses TRBV12-3 or TRBV12-4 and TRBJ1-2; perhaps TRBD1 as D (5 bases). The CDR3 is made up of 12 amino acids. The V gene lost 6 bases and the J gene lost 5 bases, with 10 bases spanning the gap. CDR3 loop: CASSPGGYGYTF. The CDR3, as DNA: TGTGCCAGCAGCCCCGGGGGGTATGGCTACACCTTC.

This clone was detected a few times. The chain carries TRBV6-4 and TRBJ2-3; tentative D call: TRBD1 (6 bases). The V end was cut by 4 bases, the J end by 1 base, with 9 bases between. The CDR3 runs to 14 residues. Germline V lookup: CDR1 MRHNA, CDR2 SNTAGT. The CDR3 DNA follows: TGTGCCAGCAGTGGCAGGGGAGGCACAGATACGCAGTATTTT. It is translated as CASSGRGGTDTQYF.

This clone was recorded once. V usage is TRBV11-2 and J usage is TRBJ2-3, with D unclear. V gave up 5 bases and J gave up 4 bases, with 13 bases separating them. This CDR3 spans 14 amino acids. The germline CDR1 and CDR2 sequences are SGHAT and FQNNGV. This CDR3 is CASSPARRADTQYF. The CDR3 DNA is TGTGCCAGCAGCCCGGCCCGCCGGGCAGATACGCAGTATTTT.

This rearrangement joins TRBV4-1 to TRBJ2-3, with 10 positions matching TRBD2. The CDR3 extends over 15 amino acids. The junction had 7 bases not matched to a gene; V was cut back by 4 bases and J by 6 bases. Germline assignment: CDR1 MGHRA and CDR2 YSYEKL. CDR3 in DNA: TGCGCCAGCAGCCCTCGGGGTAGCGGGAGGGATACGCAGTATTTT. The encoded protein is CASSPRGSGRDTQYF.

The J gene is TRBJ1-2, the V gene TRBV30, with TRBD1 matching over 9 bases. The CDR3 is 11 residues long. Unmatched junction bases numbered 3, after V lost 6 bases and J lost 7 bases. CDR1 GTSNPN and CDR2 SVGIG come from the germline V gene (reference sequence). DNA for the CDR3: TGTGCCTGCAAACAGGGGGCTGGCTACACCTTC. Translated: CACKQGAGYTF.

V usage is TRBV19 and J usage is TRBJ1-3, with D tentatively TRBD1 (6 bases). CDR3 size: 14 residues. V lost 7 bases and J 5 bases, leaving 15 bases between the germline ends. Germline CDR1 LNHDA, CDR2 SQIVND (reference sequence). CDR3 coding DNA: TGTGCCAGTAATTCGGGGGGCTCGAGAAACACCATATATTTT. Translated: CASNSGGSRNTIYF.

This chain joins TRBV5-1 and TRBJ2-7; TRBD2 agrees at 7 bases. The CDR3 has 15 residues. Trimming cost V 5 bases and J 5 bases; bases outside gene matches: 13. Germline-derived CDR1 and CDR2 are SGHRS and YFSETQ. In DNA form, the CDR3 reads TGCGCCAGCAGGAACCGACTAGCCGCTATAAACGAGCAGTACTTC. Residues: CASRNRLAAINEQYF.

This clone was seen only a few times. This chain uses TRBV5-1 with TRBJ1-2, with D hard to call. The CDR3 has 14 amino acids. V was trimmed by 5 bases and J by 7 bases, leaving 18 bases between them. Germline values: CDR1 SGHRS, CDR2 YFSETQ. CDR3 nucleotides: TGCGCCAGCAGGACGGGGTGGCTTTGGGGTGGCTACACCTTC. Translated: CASRTGWLWGGYTF. Drawing the rest from reference TRBV5-1 and TRBJ1-2, the complete variable domain is KAGVTQTPRYLIKTRGQQVTLSCSPISGHRSVSWYQQTPGQGLQFLFEYFSETQRNKGNFPGRFSGRQFSNSRSEMNVSTLELGDSALYLCASRTGWLWGGYTFGSGTRLTVV.

This clone was detected a few times. This sequence joins TRBV5-4 and TRBJ1-2; a weak D match, TRBD1 (6 bases). In germline, CDR1 is SGHNT, CDR2 YYREEE (reference sequence). V shed 4 bases and J shed 4 bases, with 14 bases lying between them. The CDR3 consists of 14 residues. The CDR3 here is CASSRQGRGYGYTF. CDR3 in DNA: TGTGCCAGCAGCCGCCAGGGGCGCGGCTATGGCTACACCTTC.

The chain is built from TRBV27 and TRBJ2-3, with TRBD1 identical over 8 bases. Germline CDR1 reads MNHEY; CDR2 reads SMNVEV (reference sequence). The CDR3 spans 14 residues. J was trimmed by 3 bases and V by 6 bases; bases with no gene match: 5. CDR3 residues: CASSTGGWTDTQYF. CDR3 nucleotide sequence: TGTGCCAGCAGCACAGGGGGGTGGACAGATACGCAGTATTTT.

This chain uses TRBV2 with TRBJ1-1; possible D gene TRBD1, 5 bases. The V gene lost 7 bases and the J gene lost 8 bases, with 11 bases spanning the gap. The CDR3 contains 11 residues. Germline values: CDR1 SNHLY, CDR2 FYNNEI. The CDR3 sequence is CASKGKSEAFF. DNA of the CDR3: TGTGCCAGCAAGGGGAAGTCGGAAGCTTTCTTT.